The entry below describes one T cell receptor beta chain. The sample is drawn from a study of blood T cell repertoires in COVID-19. How the authors handled the data: Reference gene primer amplification in the assay estimated nucleated cell counts. Profiled with immunoSEQ multiplex PCR; TCRdb holds only in-frame clones, not every one. V, J and clone size are taken as reported in that table, and D and trimming were inferred from the DNA itself. The profile shows 150,000 or so clones, about 75% of them singletons. The receptor was isolated from a woman aged 50 to 65 who had recovered from COVID-19. Input material: PBMCs or T cells enriched from blood (not recorded which).

This CDR3 is CASSYVSGSADTQYF. As DNA, the CDR3 is TGTGCCAGCAGCTACGTCAGCGGGAGTGCAGATACGCAGTATTTT. The chain links TRBV9 to TRBJ2-3; the match to TRBD2 covers 8 bases. The CDR3 covers 15 residues. Looked up from germline, CDR1 is SGDLS and CDR2 is YYNGEE. J lost 4 bases, V lost 4 bases, and 8 bases had no gene match.